This TCR beta chain was obtained from a study of control samples from healthy donors and cancer patients. Only in-frame clones appear in the TCRdb table, and some are missing; sequencing was by immunoSEQ multiplex PCR. The repertoire holds 150,000 to 200,000 clones, with 96% as singletons. The trim removed 1 base at V and 5 bases at J, leaving 1 base unmatched. Germline V CDR1 and CDR2: SEHNR, FQNEAQ (reference sequence). This CDR3 contains 13 residues. This chain joins TRBV7-9 and TRBJ1-1; 7 positions match TRBD1. The sequence was collected from a woman aged 25-40 years in good health. Sequenced sample: blood. This CDR3 is CASSLGQGTEAFF. DNA for the CDR3: TGTGCCAGCAGCTTAGGACAGGGTACTGAAGCTTTCTTT.